Given below is one TCR beta chain in context. Its antigen is unidentified. This sample stems from a study of CD8+CD57+ T cells in acquired aplastic anemia. Study at large: The DNA of sorted CD4+ and CD8+ cells averaged 3.2 ug.

Study-level results: In CD8+ cells, Simpson's diversity showed no significant difference between patients and controls. Found in both controls and patients were around 29 CD8+ CDR3 sequences.

Genomic DNA served as template for TCR beta VDJ and CDR3 profiling. TCRdb fed the reads into MiXCR, producing one record per CDR3 protein. The sample carries about 160,000 distinct CDR3 sequences, 71% recorded once. Flow cytometry had shown expanded CD8+CD57+ cells in the patients chosen for sequencing. There were no patients without severe acquired aplastic anemia. This clonotype was obtained from a human donor with aplastic anemia. Material: sorted CD4+, CD8+, or CD8+CD57+ T cells (not recorded which) from PBMCs.

CDR3 sequence reads: CASSLTDHTDTQYF. In nucleotides, the CDR3 is TGTGCCAGCAGCCTCACGGATCACACAGATACGCAGTATTTT. The rearrangement uses TRBV7-9 and TRBJ2-3; D remains unclear. The germline CDR1 and CDR2 sequences are SEHNR and FQNEAQ (reference sequence). The CDR3 has 14 residues. V shed 5 bases and J shed 2 bases, with 11 bases lying between them.